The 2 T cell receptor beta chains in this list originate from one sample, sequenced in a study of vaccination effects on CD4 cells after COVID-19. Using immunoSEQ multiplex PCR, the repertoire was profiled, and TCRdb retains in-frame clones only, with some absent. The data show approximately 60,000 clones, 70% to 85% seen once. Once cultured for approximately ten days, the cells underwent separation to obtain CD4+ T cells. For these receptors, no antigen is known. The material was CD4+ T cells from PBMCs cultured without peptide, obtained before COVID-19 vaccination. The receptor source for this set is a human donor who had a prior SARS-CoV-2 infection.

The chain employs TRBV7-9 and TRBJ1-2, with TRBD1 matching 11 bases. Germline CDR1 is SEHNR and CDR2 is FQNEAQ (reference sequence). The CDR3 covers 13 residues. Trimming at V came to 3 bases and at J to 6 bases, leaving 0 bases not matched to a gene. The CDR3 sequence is CASSLGQGDGYTF. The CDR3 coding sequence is TGTGCCAGCAGCTTGGGACAGGGGGATGGCTACACCTTC.

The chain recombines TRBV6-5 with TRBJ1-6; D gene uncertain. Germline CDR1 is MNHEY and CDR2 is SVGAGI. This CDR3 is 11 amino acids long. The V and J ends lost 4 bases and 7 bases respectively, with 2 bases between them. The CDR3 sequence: CASSFNSPLHF. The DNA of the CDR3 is TGTGCCAGCAGTTTCAATTCACCCCTCCACTTT.